This is a list of T cell receptor beta chains from one sample in a study of memory CD8 T cells in hepatitis C reinfection. The protocol was immunoSEQ multiplex PCR, while the TCRdb copy is restricted to in-frame clones and leaves out a portion. The sample includes over 45,000 clones, 89% seen only once; the top ten take around 1%. Sequencing input: naive CD8+ T cells sorted from blood. These TCRs come from a man younger than 30 with hepatitis C virus infection. Both conserved end residues are part of each CDR3. The order of the fields is J gene, V gene, clone size, D gene, CDR3 DNA, CDR3 protein. A D gene is named only where the DNA matches it firmly. Expanded clones are given a class, and other clones once, few, many or no size at all.

>TRBJ1-3|TRBV27|NA|NA
TGTGCCAGCAGTTTATCTACTGGAAACACCATATATTTT
CASSLSTGNTIYF
>TRBJ1-5|TRBV6-5|NA|NA
TGTGCCAGCAGTGAGGGGGTCTGGCAGCCCCAGCATTTT
CASSEGVWQPQHF
>TRBJ2-7|TRBV27|NA|TRBD2
TGTGCCAGCAGCTTAAGCGGGGACGAGCAGTACTTC
CASSLSGDEQYF
>TRBJ1-6|TRBV4-3|NA|NA
TGCGCCAGCAGCCAAGCGGTTTTAATCTCCTATAATTCACCCCTCCACTTT
CASSQAVLISYNSPLHF
>TRBJ2-7|TRBV11-2|NA|NA
TGTGCCAGCAGCTTGTGGGGAGACGAGCAGTACTTC
CASSLWGDEQYF
>TRBJ2-5|TRBV9|NA|TRBD2
TGTGCCAGCAGCGAACTAGCGGGGGAGGTATACCAAGAGACCCAGTACTTC
CASSELAGEVYQETQYF
>TRBJ1-1|TRBV7-9|NA|NA
TGTGCCAGCATGAGCGGCTGGAACACTGAAGCTTTCTTT
CASMSGWNTEAFF
>TRBJ2-7|TRBV2|NA|TRBD1
TGTGCCAGCAGTGGTGGGACAGGGAACGAGCAGTACTTC
CASSGGTGNEQYF
>TRBJ1-4|TRBV6-5|NA|NA
TGTGCCAGCAGTTACTCGAATAGGGGAGAAAAACTGTTTTTT
CASSYSNRGEKLFF
>TRBJ2-5|TRBV7-9|NA|TRBD1
TGTGCCAGCAGCCCACTGCTACTCACGGGACAGGGTGCGGAGACCCAGTACTTC
CASSPLLLTGQGAETQYF
>TRBJ2-1|TRBV4-1|NA|NA
TGCGCCAGCAGATTGAGCGGTTCCTCCTACAATGAGCAGTTCTTC
CASRLSGSSYNEQFF
>TRBJ1-1|TRBV6-5|NA|NA
TGTGCCAGCAGTGAAGGGGGCACTGAAGCTTTCTTT
CASSEGGTEAFF
>TRBJ2-2|TRBV6-6|NA|TRBD2
TGTGCCAGCAGTTATTCGCGGGAGGACACCGGGGAGCTGTTTTTT
CASSYSREDTGELFF
>TRBJ1-1|TRBV28|NA|NA
TGTGCCAGCGGGGCGGGGGTGAACACTGAAGCTTTCTTT
CASGAGVNTEAFF
>TRBJ2-1|TRBV4-1|NA|TRBD2
TGCGCCAGCAGCCAAGATCTAGGTCTAGCGGGAGCTGAGCAGTTCTTC
CASSQDLGLAGAEQFF
>TRBJ1-1|TRBV19|once|NA
TGTGCCAGTAGTATCGGGTCCACGAACACTGAAGCTTTCTTT
CASSIGSTNTEAFF
>TRBJ2-7|TRBV7-8|NA|TRBD2
TGTGCCAGCAGCTTAGAGGGATCCGTTTTAGCGGGAGGCTCCTACGAGCAGTACTTC
CASSLEGSVLAGGSYEQYF
>TRBJ2-6|TRBV27|once|NA
TGTGCCAGCAGTTTAAGGGGTCCTGAGTCTGGGGCCAACGTCCTGACTTTC
CASSLRGPESGANVLTF
>TRBJ2-5|TRBV5-1|NA|TRBD2
TGCGCCAGCAGCCCCGAGATTTGGACTAGCGAGGAGACCCAGTACTTC
CASSPEIWTSEETQYF
>TRBJ2-1|TRBV7-2|NA|NA
TGTGCCAGCAGCCCCCCGACAGGAGGCAATGAGCAGTTCTTC
CASSPPTGGNEQFF
>TRBJ1-1|TRBV7-6|few|NA
TGTGCCAGCAGCTTAGGTCGTGGCCCTGAAGCTTTCTTT
CASSLGRGPEAFF
>TRBJ2-3|TRBV7-9|NA|NA
TGTGCCAGCAGCTTCCAGGGTGGAGAGACGCAGTATTTT
CASSFQGGETQYF
>TRBJ2-7|TRBV4-1|NA|TRBD1
TGCGCCAGCAGCCATGGGTGGCAGGGGGCTTACGAGCAGTACTTC
CASSHGWQGAYEQYF
>TRBJ2-3|TRBV28|NA|TRBD2
TGTGCCAGCAGTTCCCCCTGGGAAGCGGGAGTGGTGCCAGATACGCAGTATTTT
CASSSPWEAGVVPDTQYF
>TRBJ2-1|TRBV7-9|NA|NA
TGTGCCAGCAGCTTAGGTGTCCGGGAGCACTACAATGAGCAGTTCTTC
CASSLGVREHYNEQFF
>TRBJ2-1|TRBV7-9|NA|NA
TGTGCCAGCAGCTTGACAGATAATGAGCAGTTCTTC
CASSLTDNEQFF
>TRBJ2-2|TRBV7-9|NA|NA
TGTGCCAGCAGCTCCCGGGACAAGAACACCGGGGAGCTGTTTTTT
CASSSRDKNTGELFF
>TRBJ2-5|TRBV7-2|NA|NA
TGTGCCAGCAGCTCGTCGACTCTGCCCCAAGAGACCCAGTACTTC
CASSSSTLPQETQYF
>TRBJ2-1|TRBV18|NA|TRBD2
TGTGCCAGCTCGCCTGGGACTAGCGGGAGCCATGAGCAGTTCTTC
CASSPGTSGSHEQFF
>TRBJ2-2|TRBV4-1|once|NA
TGCGCCAGCGAAGGTGGGAGAGGTACCGGGGAGCTGTTTTTT
CASEGGRGTGELFF
>TRBJ1-2|TRBV13|NA|NA
TGTGCCAGCAGCTTAGACGTGGGCGGCTACACCTTC
CASSLDVGGYTF
>TRBJ2-4|TRBV4-3|NA|TRBD2
TGCGCCAGCAGCCCCCACGGGGCGGGGGGGTCCAAAAACATTCAGTACTTC
CASSPHGAGGSKNIQYF
>TRBJ1-3|TRBV30|NA|NA
TGTGCCTGGACCGCCGGGGTTGGAAACACCATATATTTT
CAWTAGVGNTIYF
>TRBJ2-1|TRBV27|NA|TRBD2
TGTGCCAGCAGTTTGATCCTAGCGGGAGGTTTGAATGAGCAGTTCTTC
CASSLILAGGLNEQFF
>TRBJ2-1|TRBV11-2|once|TRBD2
TGTGCCAGCAGCTTATTGGTAGCGGGGTTAACAAGCTCCTACAATGAGCAGTTCTTC
CASSLLVAGLTSSYNEQFF
>TRBJ2-2|TRBV7-7|NA|TRBD2
TGTGCCAGCAGCTTAAGCGGCGGCGGGGGGGGGTACACCGGGGAGCTGTTTTTT
CASSLSGGGGGYTGELFF
>TRBJ2-1|TRBV7-9|NA|TRBD1
TGTGCCAGCAGCTGGACAGGGCAGACCTACAATGAGCAGTTCTTC
CASSWTGQTYNEQFF
>TRBJ1-1|TRBV11-2|NA|NA
TGTGCCAGCAGCCACGGGAACACTGAAGCTTTCTTT
CASSHGNTEAFF
>TRBJ1-1|TRBV12-5|few|NA
TGTGCTAGTGGTTTAGACAGTGAAGCTTTCTTT
CASGLDSEAFF
>TRBJ2-7|TRBV2|few|NA
TGTGCCAGCAGTGAGGGGGCAGGGCGCTCCTACGAGCAGTACTTC
CASSEGAGRSYEQYF
>TRBJ2-1|TRBV4-3|NA|TRBD2
TGCGCCAGCAGCCCCGGTACCGGGACTAGCGGGGACAATGAGCAGTTCTTC
CASSPGTGTSGDNEQFF
>TRBJ2-1|TRBV4-1|NA|NA
TGCGCCAGCAGCCACACAGGGAATGAGCAGTTCTTC
CASSHTGNEQFF
>TRBJ2-3|TRBV19|NA|NA
TGTGCCAGTAGTAAACGTACAGGGTACGGATCAGATACGCAGTATTTT
CASSKRTGYGSDTQYF
>TRBJ1-5|TRBV6-5|once|NA
TGTGCCAGCAGCGGCGGGGGGATCCATCAGCCCCAGCATTTT
CASSGGGIHQPQHF
>TRBJ2-7|TRBV27|NA|NA
TGTGCCAGCAGTTTATCCCCTTCCTACGAGCAGTACTTC
CASSLSPSYEQYF
>TRBJ1-1|TRBV5-6|NA|TRBD1
TGTGCCAGCAGCCCGTGGACAGGGGGCTTCATGAACACTGAAGCTTTCTTT
CASSPWTGGFMNTEAFF
>TRBJ2-1|TRBV9|few|TRBD2
TGTGCCAGCAGCCGGGGGGGGGTTGGCAATGAGCAGTTCTTC
CASSRGGVGNEQFF
>TRBJ2-1|TRBV27|NA|TRBD2
TGTGCCAGCGGGGCGGGGGTGAGCTCCTACAATGAGCAGTTCTTC
CASGAGVSSYNEQFF
>TRBJ2-2|TRBV6-5|NA|NA
TGTGCCGGCGGGTTCGGGGATGCCGGGGAGCTGTTTTTT
CAGGFGDAGELFF
>TRBJ1-5|TRBV19|NA|NA
TGTGCCATAGGACAGATAAGCAATCAGCCCCAGCATTTT
CAIGQISNQPQHF
>TRBJ2-1|TRBV9|few|NA
TGTGCCAGCAGCGCCCCCGGTGCGCGGGTTGAGCAGTTCTTC
CASSAPGARVEQFF
>TRBJ2-1|TRBV4-1|NA|NA
TGCGCCAGCAGCCAAGCGGTTTCCGGTGAGCAGTTCTTC
CASSQAVSGEQFF
>TRBJ2-5|TRBV7-6|NA|TRBD2
TGTGCCAGCAGCTTAGGGGGCGGGGGGACGGAGACCCAGTACTTC
CASSLGGGGTETQYF
>TRBJ1-1|TRBV28|NA|TRBD1
TGTGCCAGCAGAGAAGGACAGGGGGCGGACACTGAAGCTTTCTTT
CASREGQGADTEAFF